This T cell receptor beta chain derives from a study of T cells in Graves' hyperthyroidism and ophthalmopathy. Looking at the study overall: Specimen type is peripheral blood, collected at initial diagnosis prior to any treatment.

Amplified regions were TCR beta CDR3 sequences from RNA transcripts. The HTBI primer set drove a first-round RT-PCR of the TCR CDR3. One entry per CDR3 protein, called by TCRdb with MiXCR from the multiplex PCR reads. The repertoire consists of 500,000 or so distinct CDR3 sequences, with approximately 17% occurring once and the leading ten covering approximately 15%. With 3 bases removed from V and 7 bases from J, the gap between germline ends came to 16 bases. Germline lookup yields CDR1 SGDLS and CDR2 YYNGEE. The CDR3 is 14 residues long. This clonotype was picked up a small number of times. What it binds is not known. For ophthalmopathy patients, the Clinical Activity Score was at least 3 and the NOSPECS grade at least 4; duration was under 3 months. Uncontrolled infection, other autoimmune disease, pregnancy or lactation barred patients from enrollment. General study points: Most thyroid clonotypes expanded above 0.001 were also detected in blood.

The genes are TRBV9 and TRBJ1-2; D is perhaps TRBD1 (5 bases). Sequenced material: blood. The receptor's source is a woman under 30 with Graves' ophthalmopathy. The chain's CDR3 is CASSARRGYSGYTF. Written as DNA, the CDR3 is TGTGCCAGCAGCGCCCGACGGGGGTACTCTGGCTACACCTTC.